Given below is one TCR beta chain in context. This specimen comes from a study of T-cell reconstitution after alpha-beta-depleted transplantation in children. During its preparation, the TCRbeta library received unique molecular identifiers. In TCRdb, the PCR reads were re-called with MiXCR into one record per CDR3 protein. The profile shows roughly 500,000 distinct CDR3 sequences, approximately 30% of them singletons. Trimming shortened V by 0 bases and J by 9 bases, and 11 bases separated the two germline ends. The CDR3 sequence is 14 residues long. Per germline, CDR1 LGHNA and CDR2 YSLEER. The chain employs TRBV4-3 and TRBJ2-2, with unresolved D. This sequence was found in a human donor who donated a stem cell graft to a child with aplastic anemia. Source: PBMCs from the stem cell graft donor, taken from the stem cell graft. This chain's CDR3 is CASSQDSQSRELFF. CDR3 DNA sequence: TGCGCCAGCAGCCAAGATTCACAGTCTCGGGAGCTGTTTTTT.